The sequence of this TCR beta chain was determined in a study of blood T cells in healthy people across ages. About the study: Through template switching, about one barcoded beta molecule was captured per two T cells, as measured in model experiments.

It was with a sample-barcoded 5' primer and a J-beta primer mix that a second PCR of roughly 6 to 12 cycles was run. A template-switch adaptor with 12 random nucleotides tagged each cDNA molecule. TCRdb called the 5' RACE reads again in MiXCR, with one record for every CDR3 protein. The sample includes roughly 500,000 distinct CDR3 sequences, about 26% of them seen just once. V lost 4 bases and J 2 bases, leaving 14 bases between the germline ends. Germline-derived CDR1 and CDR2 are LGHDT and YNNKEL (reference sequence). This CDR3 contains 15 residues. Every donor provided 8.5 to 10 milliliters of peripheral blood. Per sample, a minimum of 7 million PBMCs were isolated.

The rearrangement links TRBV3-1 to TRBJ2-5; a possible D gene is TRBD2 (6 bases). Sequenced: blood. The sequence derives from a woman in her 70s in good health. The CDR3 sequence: CASSRPSGLQETQYF. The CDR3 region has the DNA TGTGCCAGCAGCCGTCCCTCGGGACTTCAAGAGACCCAGTACTTC.